This TCR beta chain emerged from a study of blood T cell repertoires in COVID-19. Produced via immunoSEQ multiplex PCR; TCRdb's table is partial and in-frame only. The sample consists of around 70,000 clones, roughly 90% of them appearing once. The CDR3 has 12 amino acids. CDR1 is SQVTM, CDR2 ANQGSEA, per germline. V shed 7 bases and J 6 bases; nucleotides not matched to a gene: 3. The sample taken for sequencing was peripheral blood. The TCR was taken from a man over 45 with acute or convalescent COVID-19. The V and J genes are TRBV29-1 and TRBJ2-3; 11 bases line up with TRBD2. The CDR3 reads CSAVAGGDTQYF. The DNA of the CDR3 is TGCAGCGCGGTAGCGGGGGGGGATACGCAGTATTTT.